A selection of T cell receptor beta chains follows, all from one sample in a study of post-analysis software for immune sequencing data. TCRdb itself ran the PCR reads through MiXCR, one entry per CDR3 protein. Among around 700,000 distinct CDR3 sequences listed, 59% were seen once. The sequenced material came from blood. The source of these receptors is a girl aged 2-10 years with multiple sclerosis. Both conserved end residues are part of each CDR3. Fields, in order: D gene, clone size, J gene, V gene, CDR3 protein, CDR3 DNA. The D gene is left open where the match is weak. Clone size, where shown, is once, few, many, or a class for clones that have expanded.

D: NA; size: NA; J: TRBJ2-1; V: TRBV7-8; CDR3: CASSKELGGGHEQFF; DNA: TGTGCCAGCAGCAAAGAACTAGGAGGAGGTCATGAGCAGTTCTTC
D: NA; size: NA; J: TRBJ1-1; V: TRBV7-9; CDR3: CASRGRVNTEAFF; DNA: TGTGCCAGCAGAGGACGGGTGAACACTGAAGCTTTCTTT
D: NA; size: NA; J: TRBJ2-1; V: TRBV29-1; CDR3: CSGDVYNEQFF; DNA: TGCAGCGGGGACGTCTACAATGAGCAGTTCTTC
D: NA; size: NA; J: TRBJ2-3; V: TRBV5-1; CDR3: CASILSPGPDTQYF; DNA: TGCGCCAGCATCCTATCCCCGGGGCCGGATACGCAGTATTTT
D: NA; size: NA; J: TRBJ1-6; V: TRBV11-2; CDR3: CASSLGQLSSPLHF; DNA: TGTGCCAGCAGCTTAGGACAGCTAAGTTCACCCCTCCACTTT
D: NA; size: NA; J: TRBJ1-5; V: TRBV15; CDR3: CATSMVPYSNQPQHF; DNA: TGTGCCACCAGCATGGTCCCCTATAGCAATCAGCCCCAGCATTTT
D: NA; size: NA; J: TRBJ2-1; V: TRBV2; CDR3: CASRGRAANEQFF; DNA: TGTGCCAGTCGGGGCAGGGCCGCAAATGAGCAGTTCTTC
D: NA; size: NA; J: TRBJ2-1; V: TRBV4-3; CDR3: CASSQDRGYEQFF; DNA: TGCGCCAGCAGCCAAGATCGGGGGTATGAGCAGTTCTTC
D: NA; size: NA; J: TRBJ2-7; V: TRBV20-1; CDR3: CSARSVSDEQYF; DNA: TGCAGTGCTAGAAGCGTTTCCGACGAGCAGTACTTC
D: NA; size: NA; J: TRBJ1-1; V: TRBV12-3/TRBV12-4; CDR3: CASVRSAMNTEAFF; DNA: TGTGCCAGCGTTCGGTCGGCAATGAACACTGAAGCTTTCTTT
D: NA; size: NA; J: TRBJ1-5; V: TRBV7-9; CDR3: CASSLGPDQPQHF; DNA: TGTGCCAGCAGCTTAGGTCCAGATCAGCCCCAGCATTTT
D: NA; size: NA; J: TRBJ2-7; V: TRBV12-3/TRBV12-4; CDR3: CASSPGGQAWYEQYF; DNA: TGTGCCAGCAGTCCCGGAGGGCAGGCTTGGTACGAGCAGTACTTC
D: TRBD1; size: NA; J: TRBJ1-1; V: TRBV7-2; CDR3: CASRLFDRGDTEAFF; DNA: TGTGCCAGCAGGCTATTTGACAGGGGAGACACTGAAGCTTTCTTT
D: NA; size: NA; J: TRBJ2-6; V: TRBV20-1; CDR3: CSGLSGANVLTF; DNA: TGCAGTGGCCTCTCTGGGGCCAACGTCCTGACTTTC
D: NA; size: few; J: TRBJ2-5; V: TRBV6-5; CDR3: CASNARGETQYF; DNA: TGTGCCAGCAACGCACGGGGAGAGACCCAGTACTTC